This T cell receptor (beta chain) stems from a study of blood T cell repertoires in COVID-19. Study-wide background: Whether acute or convalescent, the COVID-19 samples came from the United States, Italy and Spain. Sample material is recorded as cDNA or gDNA derived from T cells, B-cell-depleted T cells, or PBMCs.

As processed by the authors: Amplification of reference gene primers was used by the study to estimate nucleated cell counts. Sequencing was performed with immunoSEQ multiplex PCR; in TCRdb, only in-frame clones are kept and a portion is missing. For V, J and clone size, that table is used; D and trimming come from the DNA. The data show around 110,000 clones, approximately 84% seen once. The CDR3 contains 17 residues. The V and J ends lost 2 bases and 1 base respectively, with 17 bases between them. The germline V gene has CDR1 ENHRY and CDR2 SYGVKD. The TCR was taken from a man in his 70s with active or convalescent COVID-19. The chain recombines TRBV10-3 with TRBJ1-1; D perhaps matches TRBD1 (5 bases). Sequencing was performed on peripheral blood. This chain's CDR3 is CAISEQGLTEPNTEAFF. The CDR3 DNA sequence: TGTGCCATCAGTGAGCAAGGGCTGACAGAACCGAACACTGAAGCTTTCTTT.